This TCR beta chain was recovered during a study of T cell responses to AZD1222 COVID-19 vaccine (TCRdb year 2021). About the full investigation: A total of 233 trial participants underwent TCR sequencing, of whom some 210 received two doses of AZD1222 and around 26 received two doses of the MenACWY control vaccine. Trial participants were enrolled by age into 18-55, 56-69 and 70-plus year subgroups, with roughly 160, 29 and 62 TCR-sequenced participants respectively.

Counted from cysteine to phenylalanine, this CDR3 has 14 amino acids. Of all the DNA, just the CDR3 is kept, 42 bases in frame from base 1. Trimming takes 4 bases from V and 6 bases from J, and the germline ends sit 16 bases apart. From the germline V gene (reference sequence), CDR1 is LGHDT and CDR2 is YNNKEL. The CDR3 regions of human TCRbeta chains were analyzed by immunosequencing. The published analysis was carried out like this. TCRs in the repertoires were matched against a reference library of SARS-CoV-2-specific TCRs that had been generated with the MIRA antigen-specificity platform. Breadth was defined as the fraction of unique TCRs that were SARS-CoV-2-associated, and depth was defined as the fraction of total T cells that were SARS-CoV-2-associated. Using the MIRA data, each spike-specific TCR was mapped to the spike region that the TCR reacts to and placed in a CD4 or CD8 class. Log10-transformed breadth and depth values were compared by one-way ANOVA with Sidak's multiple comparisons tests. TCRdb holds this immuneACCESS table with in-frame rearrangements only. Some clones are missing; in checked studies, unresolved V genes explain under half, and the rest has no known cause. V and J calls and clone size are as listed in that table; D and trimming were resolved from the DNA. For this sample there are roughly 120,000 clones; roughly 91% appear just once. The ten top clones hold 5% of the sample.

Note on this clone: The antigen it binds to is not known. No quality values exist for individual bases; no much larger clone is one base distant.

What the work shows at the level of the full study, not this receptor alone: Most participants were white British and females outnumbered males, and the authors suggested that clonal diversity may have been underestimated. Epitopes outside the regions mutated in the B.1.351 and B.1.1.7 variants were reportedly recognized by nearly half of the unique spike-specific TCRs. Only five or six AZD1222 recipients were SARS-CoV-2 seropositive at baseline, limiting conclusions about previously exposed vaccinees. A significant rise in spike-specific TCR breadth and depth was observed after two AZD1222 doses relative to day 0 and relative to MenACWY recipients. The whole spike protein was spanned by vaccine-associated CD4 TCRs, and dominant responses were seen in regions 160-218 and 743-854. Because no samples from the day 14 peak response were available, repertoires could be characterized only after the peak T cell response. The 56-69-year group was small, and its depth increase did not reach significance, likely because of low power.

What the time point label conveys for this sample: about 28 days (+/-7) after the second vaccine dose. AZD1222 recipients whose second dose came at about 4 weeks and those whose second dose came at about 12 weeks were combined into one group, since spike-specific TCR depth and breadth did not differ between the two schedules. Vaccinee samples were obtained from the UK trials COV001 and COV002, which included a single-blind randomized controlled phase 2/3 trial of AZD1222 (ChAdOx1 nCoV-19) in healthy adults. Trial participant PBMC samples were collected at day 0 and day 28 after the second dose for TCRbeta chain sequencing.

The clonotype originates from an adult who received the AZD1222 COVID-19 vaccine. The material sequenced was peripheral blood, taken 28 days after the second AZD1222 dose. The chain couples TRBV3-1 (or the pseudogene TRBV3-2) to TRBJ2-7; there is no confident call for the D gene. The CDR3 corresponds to CASSPTFSAGEQYF. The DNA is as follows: TGTGCCAGCAGCCCGACCTTTTCGGCCGGCGAGCAGTACTTC.